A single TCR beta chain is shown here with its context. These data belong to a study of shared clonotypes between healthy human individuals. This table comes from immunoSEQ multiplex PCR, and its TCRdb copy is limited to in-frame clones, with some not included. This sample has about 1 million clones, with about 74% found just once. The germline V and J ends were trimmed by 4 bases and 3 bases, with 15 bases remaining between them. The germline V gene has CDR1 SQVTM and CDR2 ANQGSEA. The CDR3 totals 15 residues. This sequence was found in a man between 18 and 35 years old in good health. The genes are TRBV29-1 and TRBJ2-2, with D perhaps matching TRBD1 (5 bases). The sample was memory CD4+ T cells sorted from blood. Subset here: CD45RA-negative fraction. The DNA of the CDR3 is TGCAGCGTTGCAGGCAGGGAAGGAGACACCGGGGAGCTGTTTTTT. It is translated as CSVAGREGDTGELFF.